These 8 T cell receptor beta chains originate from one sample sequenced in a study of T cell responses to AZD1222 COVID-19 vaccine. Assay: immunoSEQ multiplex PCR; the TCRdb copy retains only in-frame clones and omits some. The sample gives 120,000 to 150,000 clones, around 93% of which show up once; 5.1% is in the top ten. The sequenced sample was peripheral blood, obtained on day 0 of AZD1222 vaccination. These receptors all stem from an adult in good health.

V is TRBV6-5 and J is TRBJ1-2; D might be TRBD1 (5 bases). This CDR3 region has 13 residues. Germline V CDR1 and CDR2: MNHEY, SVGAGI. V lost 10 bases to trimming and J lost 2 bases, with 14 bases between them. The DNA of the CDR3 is TGTGCCACCCACCGGCGGGGGAACTATGGCTACACCTTC. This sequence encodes CATHRRGNYGYTF.

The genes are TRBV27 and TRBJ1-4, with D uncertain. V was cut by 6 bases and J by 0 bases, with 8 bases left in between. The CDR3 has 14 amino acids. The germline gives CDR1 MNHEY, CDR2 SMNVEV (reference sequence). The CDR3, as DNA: TGTGCCAGCAGGCGACTAGCAACTAATGAAAAACTGTTTTTT. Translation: CASRRLATNEKLFF.

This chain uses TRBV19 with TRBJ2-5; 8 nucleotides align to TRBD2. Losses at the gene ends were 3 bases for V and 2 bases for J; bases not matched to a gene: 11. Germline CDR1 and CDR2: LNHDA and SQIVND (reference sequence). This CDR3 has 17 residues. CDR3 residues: CASSIPTSGGSQETQYF. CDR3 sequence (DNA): TGTGCCAGTAGTATCCCCACCAGCGGGGGTTCTCAAGAGACCCAGTACTTC.

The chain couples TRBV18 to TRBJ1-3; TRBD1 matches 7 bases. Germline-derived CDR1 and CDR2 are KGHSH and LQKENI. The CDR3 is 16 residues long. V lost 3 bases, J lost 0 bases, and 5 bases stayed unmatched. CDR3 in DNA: TGTGCCAGCTCACCGGGGACAGTTCTCTCTGGAAACACCATATATTTT. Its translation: CASSPGTVLSGNTIYF. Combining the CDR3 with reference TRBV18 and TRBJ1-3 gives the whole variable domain NAGVMQNPRHLVRRRGQEARLRCSPMKGHSHVYWYRQLPEEGLKFMVYLQKENIIDESGMPKERFSAEFPKEGPSILRIQQVVRGDSAAYFCASSPGTVLSGNTIYFGEGSWLTVV.

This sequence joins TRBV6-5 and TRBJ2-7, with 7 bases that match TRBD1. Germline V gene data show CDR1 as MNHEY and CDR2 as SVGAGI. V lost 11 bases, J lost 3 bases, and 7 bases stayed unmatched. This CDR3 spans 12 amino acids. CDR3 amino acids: CASTGTSYEQYF. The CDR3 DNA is TGTGCCTCGACAGGGACGAGCTACGAGCAGTACTTC.

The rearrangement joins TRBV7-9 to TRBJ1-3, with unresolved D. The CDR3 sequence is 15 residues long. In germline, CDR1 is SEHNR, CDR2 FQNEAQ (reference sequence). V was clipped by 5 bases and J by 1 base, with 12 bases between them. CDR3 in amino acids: CASSPFQSSGNTIYF. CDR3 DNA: TGTGCCAGCAGCCCTTTTCAGAGTTCTGGAAACACCATATATTTT.

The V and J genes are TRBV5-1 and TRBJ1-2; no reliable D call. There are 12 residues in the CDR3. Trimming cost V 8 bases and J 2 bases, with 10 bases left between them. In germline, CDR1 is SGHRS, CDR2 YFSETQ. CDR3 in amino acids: CASRAENYGYTF. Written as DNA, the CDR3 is TGCGCCAGTAGAGCCGAAAACTATGGCTACACCTTC.

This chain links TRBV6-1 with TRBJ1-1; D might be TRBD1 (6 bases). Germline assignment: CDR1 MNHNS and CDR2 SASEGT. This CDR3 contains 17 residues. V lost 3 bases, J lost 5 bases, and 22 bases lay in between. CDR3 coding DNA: TGTGCCAGCAGTGAGGGGGCAGCCAAGGGATGGGCGACTGAAGCTTTCTTT. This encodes CASSEGAAKGWATEAFF.